By frequency in the sample, the clone carrying this T cell receptor (beta chain) is medium-sized. Its antigen is undetermined. The J segment lost 9 bases and the V segment lost 5 bases, leaving 4 bases of the junction unmatched. The CDR3 is 14 amino acids. Looked up from germline, CDR1 is MNHEY and CDR2 is SVGAGI. Regarding the study as a whole: Tumor Tregs overlapped most with tumor, then blood, naive CD4+ cells. The larger-cohort validation was restricted to a single TCR beta V-J rearrangement rather than whole repertoires.

Semi-nested PCR with Nested Universal Primer A followed constant-region reverse priming of full-length variable regions. A single record per CDR3 protein comes from TCRdb applying MiXCR to the 5' RACE reads. The sample includes approximately 53,000 distinct CDR3 sequences, roughly 30% seen only once; the top ten take 2.5% to 3.5%. Memory CD4+ T cells were sorted as CD4+CD45RO+CD25- cells. Sequencing was carried out using tumor-infiltrating memory CD4+ T cells sorted from the breast tumor. Indicated subset: memory CD4+ T cells, CD4+CD45RO+CD25-. The chain has TRBV6-5 and TRBJ1-6; 10 bases line up with TRBD1. The origin of this receptor is a female donor with breast cancer. The CDR3 nucleotides are TGTGCCAGCAGTCGGGACAGGGGTGTTTCACCCCTCCACTTT. Its translation is CASSRDRGVSPLHF.